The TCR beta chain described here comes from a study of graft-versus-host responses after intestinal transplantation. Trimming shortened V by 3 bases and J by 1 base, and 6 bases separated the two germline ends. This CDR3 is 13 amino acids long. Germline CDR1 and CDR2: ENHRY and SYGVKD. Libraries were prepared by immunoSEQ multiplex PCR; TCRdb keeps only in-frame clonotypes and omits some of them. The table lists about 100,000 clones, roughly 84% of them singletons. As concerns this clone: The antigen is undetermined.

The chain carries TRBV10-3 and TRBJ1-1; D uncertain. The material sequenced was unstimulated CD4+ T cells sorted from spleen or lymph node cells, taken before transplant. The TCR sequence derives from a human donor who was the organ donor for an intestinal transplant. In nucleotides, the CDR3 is TGTGCCATCAGTGAACCAGGGAACACTGAAGCTTTCTTT. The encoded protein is CAISEPGNTEAFF.